The rows below give T cell receptor beta chains drawn from one sample of a study of blood T cell repertoires in COVID-19. The repertoire was sequenced with immunoSEQ multiplex PCR; TCRdb's copy has only in-frame clones and lacks some. The repertoire holds about 320,000 clones, with around 88% as singletons. The sample comprised peripheral blood. These receptors were taken from a woman aged 45-65 years with acute or convalescent COVID-19. Each CDR3 is given with its conserved first and last residue. A D gene is named only where the DNA matches it firmly. Not every row has a clone size; where given, it reads once, few, many or a size class.

j_gene | d_gene | abundance | v_gene | CDR3aa | CDR3nt
TRBJ2-7 | TRBD1 | once | TRBV5-1 | CASSPGTGSYEQYF | TGCGCCAGCAGTCCCGGGACAGGGTCCTACGAGCAGTACTTC
TRBJ2-7 | TRBD1 | - | TRBV5-1 | CASSSTGTYEQYF | TGCGCCAGCAGCTCGACAGGGACCTACGAGCAGTACTTC
TRBJ1-5 | TRBD1 | - | TRBV2 | CASIGTGGAISNQPQHF | TGTGCCAGCATTGGGACAGGGGGCGCGATTAGCAATCAGCCCCAGCATTTT
TRBJ2-1 | TRBD2 | - | TRBV10-3 | CAVRGGLAINGQFF | TGTGCCGTTCGGGGGGGGCTAGCGATCAATGGGCAGTTCTTC
TRBJ1-2 | TRBD1 | - | TRBV19 | CASSRNRGSGYTF | TGTGCCAGTAGTCGTAACAGGGGATCTGGCTACACCTTC
TRBJ2-2 | TRBD1 | - | TRBV29-1 | CSVLPGGTAGELFF | TGCAGCGTTCTTCCAGGGGGTACAGCCGGGGAGCTGTTTTTT
TRBJ2-7 | - | - | TRBV27 | CASSPRSRSYEQYF | TGTGCCAGCAGTCCTCGATCGAGGTCCTACGAGCAGTACTTC
TRBJ1-4 | - | - | TRBV15 | CATSRGVKLFF | TGTGCCACCAGCAGGGGCGTAAAACTGTTTTTT
TRBJ1-5 | - | once | TRBV15 | CATSRDWVRGGLHQPQHF | TGTGCCACCAGCAGAGATTGGGTACGGGGAGGGCTGCATCAGCCCCAGCATTTT
TRBJ2-1 | - | - | TRBV7-2 | CASSPLPELYNEQFF | TGTGCCAGCAGCCCCCTCCCGGAACTATACAATGAGCAGTTCTTC
TRBJ1-1 | - | few | TRBV5-5 | CASRVGGENTEAFF | TGTGCCAGCCGGGTAGGAGGGGAAAACACTGAAGCTTTCTTT
TRBJ1-5 | - | - | TRBV28 | CASRGGNQPQHF | TGTGCCAGCAGGGGGGGGAATCAGCCCCAGCATTTT
TRBJ1-1 | - | - | TRBV2 | CASSERVLGHTEAFF | TGTGCCAGCAGTGAACGAGTACTAGGTCACACTGAAGCTTTCTTT
TRBJ1-1 | - | - | TRBV7-9 | CASSLVLVTEAFF | TGTGCCAGCAGCTTAGTACTGGTGACTGAAGCTTTCTTT
TRBJ2-5 | TRBD1 | - | TRBV24-1 | CATSDPGTGEETQYF | TGTGCCACCAGTGATCCCGGGACAGGAGAAGAGACCCAGTACTTC
TRBJ2-1 | TRBD2 | - | TRBV3-1/TRBV3-2 | CASSPMEAGGTGYNEQFF | TGTGCCAGCAGCCCCATGGAAGCGGGAGGGACCGGCTACAATGAGCAGTTCTTC
TRBJ2-7 | TRBD1 | - | TRBV27 | CASSFGDRDYEQYF | TGTGCCAGCAGTTTTGGGGACAGAGACTACGAGCAGTACTTC
TRBJ2-1 | TRBD2 | - | TRBV28 | CASSLQSSGTRGEQFF | TGTGCCAGCAGTTTACAATCTAGCGGGACGCGGGGTGAGCAGTTCTTC
TRBJ1-1 | TRBD1 | - | TRBV28 | CASSLFQGARKTEAFF | TGTGCCAGCAGTTTATTCCAGGGGGCGCGAAAGACTGAAGCTTTCTTT
TRBJ1-5 | TRBD1 | - | TRBV6-5 | CASSVRGFSNQPQHF | TGTGCCAGCAGCGTCAGGGGGTTCAGCAATCAGCCCCAGCATTTT
TRBJ2-1 | - | - | TRBV2 | CASISRGYNEQFF | TGTGCCAGCATTTCCAGGGGTTACAATGAGCAGTTCTTC
TRBJ1-1 | - | - | TRBV28 | CASSSPGQNTEAFF | TGTGCCAGCAGTTCCCCGGGACAGAACACTGAAGCTTTCTTT
TRBJ2-7 | - | - | TRBV4-1 | CASSQAGLGIQRGEQYF | TGCGCCAGCAGCCAAGCTGGCCTGGGGATTCAACGGGGGGAGCAGTACTTC
TRBJ1-4 | - | - | TRBV29-1 | CSARQRTNEKLFF | TGCAGCGCAAGACAGAGAACTAATGAAAAACTGTTTTTT
TRBJ1-4 | TRBD1 | - | TRBV28 | CASSLLGQAEKLFF | TGTGCCAGCAGTTTACTAGGACAGGCTGAAAAACTGTTTTTT
TRBJ2-3 | TRBD2 | once | TRBV7-8 | CASSLVEGTTQGADTQYF | TGTGCCAGCAGCTTAGTTGAGGGGACTACCCAGGGAGCAGATACGCAGTATTTT
TRBJ1-2 | - | once | TRBV27 | CASSPRRSGGNYGYTF | TGTGCCAGCAGTCCCCGGCGCTCCGGGGGTAACTATGGCTACACCTTC
TRBJ1-5 | - | - | TRBV5-8 | CASSLFGGGQPQHF | TGTGCCAGCAGCTTGTTTGGGGGCGGACAGCCCCAGCATTTT
TRBJ1-2 | - | - | TRBV3-1/TRBV3-2 | CASSQTTGKYYGYTF | TGTGCCAGCAGCCAAACTACAGGGAAGTACTATGGCTACACCTTC